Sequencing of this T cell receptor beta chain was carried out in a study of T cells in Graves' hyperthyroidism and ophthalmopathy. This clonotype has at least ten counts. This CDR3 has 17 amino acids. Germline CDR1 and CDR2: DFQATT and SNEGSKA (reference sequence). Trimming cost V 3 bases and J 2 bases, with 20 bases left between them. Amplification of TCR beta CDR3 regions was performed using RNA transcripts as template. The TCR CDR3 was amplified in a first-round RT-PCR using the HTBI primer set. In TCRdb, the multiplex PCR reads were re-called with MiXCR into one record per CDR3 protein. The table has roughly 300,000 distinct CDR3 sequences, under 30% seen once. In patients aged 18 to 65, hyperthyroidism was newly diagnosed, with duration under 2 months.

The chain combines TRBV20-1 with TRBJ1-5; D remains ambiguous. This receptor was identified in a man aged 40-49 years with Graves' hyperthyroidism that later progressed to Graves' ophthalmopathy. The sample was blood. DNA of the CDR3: TGCAGTGCTAGGGCCCTCCTTCGGGTCGGGCGCAATCAGCCCCAGCATTTT. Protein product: CSARALLRVGRNQPQHF.